The 18 T cell receptor beta chains below all came from one sample that was sequenced in a study of cytomegalovirus exposure and HLA in healthy donors. The PCR was carried out with 60 Vbeta primers and 13 Jbeta primers. Using immunoSEQ multiplex PCR, the repertoire was profiled, and TCRdb retains in-frame clones only, with some absent. The sample yields around 110,000 clones, roughly 70% seen once. Material for sequencing was PBMCs. These receptors all stem from a young woman in good health and CMV-seronegative.

J is TRBJ1-1 and V is TRBV2; 7 bases agree with TRBD1. Germline V lookup: CDR1 SNHLY, CDR2 FYNNEI. The length of the CDR3 is 14 residues. The trim removed 9 bases at V and 6 bases at J, leaving 13 bases unmatched. Written as DNA, the CDR3 is TGTGCCAGTTCGAATCCGACAGGGCGGGCTGAAGCTTTCTTT. This translates into CASSNPTGRAEAFF.

This sequence joins TRBV27 and TRBJ2-2; D is unresolved. Germline V lookup: CDR1 MNHEY, CDR2 SMNVEV (reference sequence). The CDR3 has 13 residues. Trimming shortened V by 3 bases and J by 4 bases, and 6 bases separated the two germline ends. This CDR3 reads CASSFGSTGELFF. The CDR3 DNA reads TGTGCCAGCAGTTTCGGTAGCACCGGGGAGCTGTTTTTT.

The CDR3 protein is CASRKYPRGNSYNEQFF. The CDR3 nucleotides are TGTGCCAGTAGGAAATATCCGCGGGGCAACTCCTACAATGAGCAGTTCTTC. V and J are TRBV19 and TRBJ2-1; D possibly corresponds to TRBD2 (6 bases). This CDR3 is 17 amino acids long. CDR1 and CDR2 from the germline V gene are LNHDA and SQIVND (reference sequence). Trimming removed 6 bases at V and 0 bases at J, with 18 bases between.

The chain couples TRBV28 to TRBJ1-2, with D possibly matching TRBD1 (5 bases). The CDR3 is 15 residues long. Germline V gives CDR1 MDHEN, CDR2 SYDVKM. Trimming removed 3 bases from V and 4 bases from J, with 15 bases in between. The CDR3, as DNA: TGTGCCAGCAGTTTGGCGCGGGGGGGAACCTATGGCTACACCTTC. Its translation: CASSLARGGTYGYTF.

The V gene is TRBV29-1, the J gene TRBJ2-1, with 8 bases lining up with TRBD1. Trimming cost V 7 bases and J 4 bases; bases outside gene matches: 9. Germline CDR1 and CDR2: SQVTM and ANQGSEA. The CDR3 totals 14 residues. The CDR3 DNA reads TGCAGCGGTAAGGGACAGGCGGTTTACAATGAGCAGTTCTTC. Translation gives CSGKGQAVYNEQFF.

The rearrangement links TRBV5-4 to TRBJ2-1, with 10 bases that match TRBD1. The CDR3 has 15 residues. Per germline, CDR1 SGHNT and CDR2 YYREEE (reference sequence). The trim removed 4 bases at V and 8 bases at J, leaving 9 bases unmatched. CDR3 in amino acids: CASSTRGTGVDEQFF. The CDR3 coding sequence is TGTGCCAGCAGCACCCGAGGGACAGGGGTAGATGAGCAGTTCTTC.

V gene TRBV6-1 combines with J gene TRBJ1-4; maybe TRBD1 (5 bases). CDR3 length equals 12 residues. CDR1 is MNHNS and CDR2 is SASEGT in the germline V gene. V lost 5 bases to trimming and J lost 12 bases, with 13 bases between them. Written as DNA, the CDR3 is TGTGCCAGCAGTTCCCACGGACAAGAACTGTTTTTT. It yields the protein CASSSHGQELFF.

The rearrangement uses TRBV28 and TRBJ1-5, with 9 bases matching TRBD1. Germline CDR1 reads MDHEN; CDR2 reads SYDVKM. J was trimmed by 2 bases and V by 7 bases; bases with no gene match: 21. The CDR3 is 20 residues long. The CDR3 DNA is TGTGCCAGCACCCTGCCCCTGGACAGGGGTCCTTTCGTCGGCAATCAGCCCCAGCATTTT. Translation gives CASTLPLDRGPFVGNQPQHF. The entire variable domain, with the rest obtained from reference TRBV28 and TRBJ1-5, is as follows: DVKVTQSSRYLVKRTGEKVFLECVQDMDHENMFWYRQDPGLGLRLIYFSYDVKMKEKGDIPEGYSVSREKKERFSLILESASTNQTSMYLCASTLPLDRGPFVGNQPQHFGDGTRLSIL.

The chain has TRBV19 and TRBJ2-5; tentatively, D is TRBD2 (6 bases). Trimming left V 0 bases short and J 1 base short, with 18 bases between. The CDR3 has 18 residues. Germline lookup yields CDR1 LNHDA and CDR2 SQIVND (reference sequence). For the CDR3, the DNA is TGTGCCAGTAGTATAGAGGGTCCGGGACTTCAAATCCAAGAGACCCAGTACTTC. This encodes CASSIEGPGLQIQETQYF.

The chain is built from TRBV11-2 and TRBJ1-1; a weak D match, TRBD1 (5 bases). This CDR3 is 16 amino acids long. Trimming left V 8 bases short and J 2 bases short, with 21 bases between. Germline V gives CDR1 SGHAT, CDR2 FQNNGV. CDR3 DNA sequence: TGTGCCAGCCGCGGGGAGGGGTCCTGGGGAAACACTGAAGCTTTCTTT. The encoded protein is CASRGEGSWGNTEAFF.

The DNA of the CDR3 is TGCAGCGTTCAACAGGCCGCCTACGAGCAGTACTTC. Protein product: CSVQQAAYEQYF. The rearrangement uses TRBV29-1 and TRBJ2-7; tentatively, D is TRBD1 (5 bases). CDR3 length equals 12 residues. Trimming shortened V by 5 bases and J by 2 bases, and 10 bases separated the two germline ends. CDR1 and CDR2 from the germline V gene are SQVTM and ANQGSEA.

The rearrangement joins TRBV27 to TRBJ1-1, with D tentatively TRBD1 (6 bases). Germline CDR1 is MNHEY and CDR2 is SMNVEV (reference sequence). This CDR3 spans 14 amino acids. With 6 bases removed from V and 4 bases from J, the gap between germline ends came to 15 bases. The CDR3 DNA follows: TGTGCCAGCAGCGGGGGGCAGGGAAGCACTGAAGCTTTCTTT. Protein sequence: CASSGGQGSTEAFF.

The V call is TRBV11-2, the J call TRBJ2-1, with TRBD2 matching 8 bases. V shed 1 base and J 5 bases; nucleotides not matched to a gene: 4. Germline CDR1 reads SGHAT; CDR2 reads FQNNGV. This CDR3 has 15 residues. CDR3 bases: TGTGCCAGCAGCTTAGTGGTAGCGGGGAACAATGAGCAGTTCTTC. Translation gives CASSLVVAGNNEQFF.

This clone appeared a single time. This chain joins TRBV18 and TRBJ1-1; D may be TRBD1 (5 bases). Deletions cut 4 bases from V and 5 bases from J, with 8 bases between. CDR3 length: 12 residues. CDR1 KGHSH and CDR2 LQKENI come from the germline V gene. CDR3 sequence (DNA): TGTGCCAGCTCACGGGAGGGGACTGAAGCTTTCTTT. It translates to CASSREGTEAFF.

The CDR3 coding sequence is TGTGCCAGCAGTTGGGGACAGGGGCCGACCTTCTATGGCTACACCTTC. The encoded protein is CASSWGQGPTFYGYTF. The chain is built from TRBV6-6 and TRBJ1-2; 10 nucleotides align to TRBD1. The length of the CDR3 is 16 residues. The V segment lost 4 bases and the J segment 4 bases; nucleotides outside the gene matches: 9. The germline gives CDR1 MNHNY, CDR2 SVGAGI (reference sequence).

The rearrangement links TRBV7-3 to TRBJ2-5, with D maybe TRBD1 (5 bases). Trimming took 5 bases from V and 1 from J, leaving 32 bases between them. CDR1 and CDR2 (germline): SGHTA, FQGTGA. The CDR3 spans 21 residues. In nucleotides, the CDR3 is TGTGCCAGCAGCCCTCAGGCTGGCAGGGCAAACAAGGATCAAACCCAAGAGACCCAGTACTTC. Amino acids: CASSPQAGRANKDQTQETQYF. Variable domain in full (rest from reference TRBV7-3 and TRBJ2-5): GAGVSQTPSNKVTEKGKYVELRCDPISGHTALYWYRQSLGQGPEFLIYFQGTGAADDSGLPNDRFFAVRPEGSVSTLKIQRTERGDSAVYLCASSPQAGRANKDQTQETQYFGPGTRLLVL.

V is TRBV2 and J is TRBJ1-1, with a tentative D call TRBD1 (6 bases). V shed 6 bases and J shed 4 bases, with 15 bases lying between them. Germline V gene data show CDR1 as SNHLY and CDR2 as FYNNEI. The CDR3 loop spans 14 amino acids. In nucleotides, the CDR3 is TGTGCCAGCAGATCACAGGGAATAGGCACTGAAGCTTTCTTT. It encodes CASRSQGIGTEAFF.

The chain joins TRBV5-1 to TRBJ1-4; possible D gene TRBD1, 6 bases. CDR1 is SGHRS, CDR2 YFSETQ, per germline. The CDR3 length is 15 residues. V was pared by 1 base and J by 7 bases, with 14 bases between. In nucleotides, the CDR3 is TGCGCCAGCAGCTTGTTAACAGGGTCAAGTGAAAAACTGTTTTTT. Protein product: CASSLLTGSSEKLFF.